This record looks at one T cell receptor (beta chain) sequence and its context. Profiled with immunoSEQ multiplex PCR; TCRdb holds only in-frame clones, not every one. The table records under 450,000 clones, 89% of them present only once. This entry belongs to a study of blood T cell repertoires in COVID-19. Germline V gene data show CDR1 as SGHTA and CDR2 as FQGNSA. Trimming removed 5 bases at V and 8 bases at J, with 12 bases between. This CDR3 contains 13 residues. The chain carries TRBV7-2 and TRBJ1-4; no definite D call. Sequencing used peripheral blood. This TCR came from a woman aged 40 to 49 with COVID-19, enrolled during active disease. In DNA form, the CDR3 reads TGTGCCAGCAGCCCACCGGGGTCGGAAAAACTGTTTTTT. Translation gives CASSPPGSEKLFF.